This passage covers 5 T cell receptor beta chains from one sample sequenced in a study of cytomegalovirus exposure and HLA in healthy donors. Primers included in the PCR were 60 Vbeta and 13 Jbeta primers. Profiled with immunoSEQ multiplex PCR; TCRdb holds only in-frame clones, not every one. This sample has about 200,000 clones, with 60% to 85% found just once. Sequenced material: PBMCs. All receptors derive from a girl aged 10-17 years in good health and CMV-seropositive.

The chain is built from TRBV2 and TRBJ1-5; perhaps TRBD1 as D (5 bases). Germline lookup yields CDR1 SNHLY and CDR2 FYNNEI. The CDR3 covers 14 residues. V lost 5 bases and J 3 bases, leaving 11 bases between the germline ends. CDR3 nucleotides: TGTGCCAGCAGTCCTGGGACTCTCAATCAGCCCCAGCATTTT. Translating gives CASSPGTLNQPQHF.

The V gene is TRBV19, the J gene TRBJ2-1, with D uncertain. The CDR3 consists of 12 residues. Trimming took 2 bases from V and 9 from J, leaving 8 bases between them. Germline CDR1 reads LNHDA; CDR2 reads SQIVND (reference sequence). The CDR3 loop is CASSITSGEQFF. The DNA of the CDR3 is TGTGCCAGTAGTATAACGAGTGGTGAGCAGTTCTTC.

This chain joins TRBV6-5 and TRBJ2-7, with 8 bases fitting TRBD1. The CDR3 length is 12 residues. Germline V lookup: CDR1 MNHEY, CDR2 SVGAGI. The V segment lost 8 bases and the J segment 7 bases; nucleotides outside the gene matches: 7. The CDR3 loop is CASDRGAGEQYF. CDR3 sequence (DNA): TGTGCCAGCGACAGGGGAGCTGGGGAGCAGTACTTC.

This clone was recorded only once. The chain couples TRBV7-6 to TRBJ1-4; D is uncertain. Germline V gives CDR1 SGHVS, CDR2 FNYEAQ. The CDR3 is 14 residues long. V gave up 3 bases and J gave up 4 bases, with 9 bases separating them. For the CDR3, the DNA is TGTGCCAGCAGCTTCGACACGATTAATGAAAAACTGTTTTTT. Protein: CASSFDTINEKLFF.

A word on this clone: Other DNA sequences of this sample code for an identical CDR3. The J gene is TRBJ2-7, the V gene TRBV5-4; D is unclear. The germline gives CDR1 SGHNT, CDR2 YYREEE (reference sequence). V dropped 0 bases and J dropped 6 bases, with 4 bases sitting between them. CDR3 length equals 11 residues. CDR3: CASSLAGEQYF. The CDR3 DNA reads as TGTGCCAGCAGCTTGGCGGGCGAGCAGTACTTC.